The rows below give T cell receptor beta chains drawn from one sample of a study of blood T cells in healthy people across ages. MiXCR, applied by TCRdb to the 5' RACE reads, yields one record per CDR3 protein. Of around 670,000 distinct CDR3 sequences detected, about 30% appear once; the ten largest clones hold roughly 14%. The sequencing input was blood. The receptor set was obtained from a woman aged 80 or older in good health. Both conserved end residues are part of each CDR3. The D gene is left open where the match is weak. Clone size is not always given. Where it is, it says once, few, many or a class for expanded clones.

clone_size j_call v_call d_call cdr3_aa cdr3_nt
- TRBJ1-5 TRBV28 TRBD1 CASSSGTGVYSNQPQHF TGTGCCAGCAGTTCCGGGACAGGGGTGTATAGCAATCAGCCCCAGCATTTT
many TRBJ2-3 TRBV7-3 TRBD1 CASSSGTGGSTDTQYF TGTGCCAGCAGCTCTGGGACAGGGGGCTCCACAGATACGCAGTATTTT
- TRBJ2-2 TRBV7-7 - CASTAGANTGELFF TGTGCCAGCACCGCCGGCGCGAACACCGGGGAGCTGTTTTTT
- TRBJ2-7 TRBV3-1 TRBD2 CASSYKGLVSCNEQYF TGTGCCAGCAGCTATAAAGGACTAGTCTCCTGCAATGAGCAGTACTTC
few TRBJ2-2 TRBV9 TRBD1 CASTKGADTGELFF TGTGCCAGCACAAAGGGGGCCGACACCGGGGAGCTGTTTTTT
many TRBJ2-1 TRBV5-1 TRBD1 CASSKTTGLGNEQFF TGCGCCAGCAGCAAAACGACAGGGTTGGGGAATGAGCAGTTCTTC
- TRBJ2-1 TRBV19 TRBD2 CATRGAGGYNEQFF TGTGCCACTAGAGGGGCGGGGGGATACAATGAGCAGTTCTTC
many TRBJ1-5 TRBV21-1 - CASSSRTGPYGQPQHF TGTGCCAGCAGCAGCCGGACAGGTCCTTATGGGCAGCCCCAGCATTTT
many TRBJ2-7 TRBV7-2 TRBD2 CASSVREGLGYEQYF TGTGCCAGCAGCGTCCGTGAGGGACTAGGTTACGAGCAGTACTTC
- TRBJ1-2 TRBV5-1 TRBD1 CASSLDPDRDIYGYTF TGCGCCAGCAGCTTGGACCCCGACAGGGACATCTATGGCTACACCTTC
many TRBJ2-7 TRBV20-1 TRBD2 CSALAGGSYEQYF TGCAGTGCCCTAGCGGGGGGCTCCTACGAGCAGTACTTC
many TRBJ1-2 TRBV12-3/TRBV12-4 TRBD1 CASSLEGTGVRYGYTF TGTGCCAGCAGTTTAGAAGGGACAGGGGTTCGCTATGGCTACACCTTC
few TRBJ2-5 TRBV7-9 - CASSSDLKAQYF TGTGCCAGCAGCTCGGACTTAAAGGCCCAGTACTTC
- TRBJ2-3 TRBV9 TRBD2 CASSVELAGSSTQYF TGTGCCAGCAGCGTAGAACTAGCGGGGAGTTCTACGCAGTATTTT
- TRBJ2-3 TRBV5-1 TRBD2 CASSLDGLAGGSPDTQYF TGCGCCAGCAGCTTGGACGGTTTGGCGGGGGGTTCCCCAGATACGCAGTATTTT
- TRBJ1-2 TRBV4-2 TRBD1 CASSQDSRGGGYTF TGTGCCAGCAGCCAAGATAGCAGGGGGGGTGGCTACACCTTC
many TRBJ2-5 TRBV27 - CASSLVDPTRGETQYF TGTGCCAGCAGTTTAGTTGACCCCACGAGGGGAGAGACCCAGTACTTC
few TRBJ2-6 TRBV6-5 - CASSSPKAGKSSGANVLTF TGTGCCAGCAGTTCCCCCAAGGCAGGGAAGAGCTCTGGGGCCAACGTCCTGACTTTC
many TRBJ1-2 TRBV7-2 TRBD1 CASSSGTGPVWKGYTF TGTGCCAGCAGCTCCGGGACAGGGCCCGTTTGGAAGGGCTACACCTTC
- TRBJ1-2 TRBV30 TRBD1 CAWSDRVQDYGYTF TGTGCCTGGAGCGACAGGGTACAGGACTATGGCTACACCTTC
- TRBJ2-7 TRBV4-1 - CASSQGGGTSREQYF TGCGCCAGCAGCCAAGGAGGAGGAACTAGCCGGGAGCAGTACTTC
many TRBJ2-7 TRBV4-2 TRBD1 CASSQVLDRVNEQYF TGTGCCAGCAGCCAAGTCCTGGACAGGGTAAACGAGCAGTACTTC
- TRBJ1-2 TRBV27 TRBD1 CASSLRARQGGPYGYTF TGTGCCAGCAGTTTACGTGCGAGACAGGGGGGCCCCTATGGCTACACCTTC
many TRBJ1-1 TRBV28 - CASSLGQKNTEAFF TGTGCCAGCAGTTTAGGACAGAAGAACACTGAAGCTTTCTTT
many TRBJ2-3 TRBV5-4 - CASSLEPLRPDTQYF TGTGCCAGCAGCTTGGAACCCCTCAGGCCAGATACGCAGTATTTT
- TRBJ2-7 TRBV7-2 - CASSFGTNYEQYF TGTGCCAGCAGCTTCGGGACAAACTACGAGCAGTACTTC
few TRBJ2-3 TRBV15 - CATSRVGRRGADTQYF TGTGCCACCAGCAGAGTCGGTAGAAGAGGTGCAGATACGCAGTATTTT
many TRBJ2-6 TRBV6-2/TRBV6-3 TRBD2 CASSYVGGPGANVLTF TGTGCCAGCAGTTACGTGGGAGGGCCTGGGGCCAACGTCCTGACTTTC
many TRBJ2-3 TRBV11-2 TRBD2 CASSSGGARYTQYF TGTGCCAGCTCTAGCGGGGGGGCCCGATATACGCAGTATTTT
many TRBJ2-1 TRBV3-1 - CASSQDNAYGQRNNEQFF TGTGCCAGCAGCCAAGATAACGCCTACGGACAGCGAAACAATGAGCAGTTCTTC
many TRBJ2-1 TRBV18 - CASSPPVQPNEQFF TGTGCCAGCTCACCACCGGTTCAGCCCAATGAGCAGTTCTTC
few TRBJ2-1 TRBV11-2 - CASSLERAASFYNEQFF TGTGCCAGCAGCTTAGAGAGAGCGGCCTCTTTCTACAATGAGCAGTTCTTC
many TRBJ2-7 TRBV7-2 TRBD2 CASSLGGGGLYEQYF TGTGCCAGCAGCTTAGGCGGGGGAGGGCTCTACGAGCAGTACTTC
many TRBJ2-5 TRBV5-1 - CASSLDRSLETQYF TGCGCCAGCAGCTTGGACAGATCTCTGGAGACCCAGTACTTC
many TRBJ2-7 TRBV7-7 TRBD1 CASSLGQGAEQYF TGTGCTAGCAGCTTAGGACAGGGGGCCGAGCAGTACTTC
few TRBJ2-5 TRBV20-1 - CSASSSGRGDEQYF TGCAGTGCTAGCTCGTCGGGCAGGGGGGATGAGCAGTACTTC
few TRBJ1-2 TRBV12-3/TRBV12-4 - CASTRAGMRGYTF TGTGCCAGCACCAGGGCAGGCATGCGCGGCTACACCTTC
many TRBJ2-1 TRBV18 - CASSPFGGESYNEQFF TGTGCCAGCTCACCGTTTGGCGGGGAATCCTACAATGAGCAGTTCTTC
few TRBJ2-2 TRBV12-3/TRBV12-4 - CASSRGSIGELFF TGTGCCAGCAGCCGAGGATCAATCGGGGAGCTGTTTTTT
- TRBJ2-2 TRBV28 - CASSRGALSAGELFF TGTGCCAGCAGCAGAGGAGCCTTGTCGGCCGGGGAGCTGTTTTTT
- TRBJ1-2 TRBV27 TRBD1 CASSMTGIGYGYTF TGTGCCAGCAGTATGACAGGGATAGGCTATGGCTACACCTTC
many TRBJ2-5 TRBV27 TRBD2 CASSPQRGRGETQYF TGTGCCAGCAGCCCCCAGCGGGGGCGGGGAGAGACCCAGTACTTC